This entry features one TCR beta chain sequence. The record originates from a study of blood T cell repertoires in COVID-19. Overall study context: Italy, Spain and the United States were the sources of the convalescent and acute COVID-19 samples. T cells, B-cell-depleted T cells, or PBMCs provided the cDNA or gDNA that served as material.

The CDR3 length is 15 residues. The germline CDR1 and CDR2 sequences are SGHNT and YYREEE (reference sequence). V gave up 4 bases and J gave up 7 bases; unmatched junction bases: 11. The assay was immunoSEQ multiplex PCR, and TCRdb's table has in-frame clones only and misses some. This table holds hundreds of thousands of clones, 75% to 90% found once. The specimen was peripheral blood. This rearrangement joins TRBV5-4 to TRBJ2-3, with 8 bases that match TRBD1. The TCR sequence derives from a woman aged 18-29 years with acute or convalescent COVID-19. The DNA for the CDR3 is TGTGCCAGCAGCATCGGACAGGGCATTTTGAATACGCAGTATTTT. This codes for CASSIGQGILNTQYF.